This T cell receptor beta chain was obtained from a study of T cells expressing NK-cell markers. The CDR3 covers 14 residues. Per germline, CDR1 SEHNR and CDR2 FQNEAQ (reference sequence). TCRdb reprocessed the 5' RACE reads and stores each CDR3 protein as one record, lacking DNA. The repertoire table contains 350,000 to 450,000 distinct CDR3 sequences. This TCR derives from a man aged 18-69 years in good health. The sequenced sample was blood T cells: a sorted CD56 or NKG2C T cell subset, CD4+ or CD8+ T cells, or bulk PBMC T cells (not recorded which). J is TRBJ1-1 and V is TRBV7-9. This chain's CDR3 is CASSSGFSNTEAFF.